The subject of this entry is one T cell receptor (beta chain). Its antigen remains unidentified. The sample is drawn from a study of cytomegalovirus exposure and HLA in healthy donors. About the research overall: Samples from HLA-typed donors yielded 85 million to 95 million unique TCRs in an early data release. Study results and limitations: The authors listed 164 TCR beta chains as cytomegalovirus-associated. Being productive about 87% or about 30% of the time was typical of most TCR beta V segments in an earlier analysis. An analysis that was carried out later associated 15,000 to 20,000 TCR beta sequences with HLA alleles at 0.05 false discovery rate.

Germline CDR1 LNHDA, CDR2 SQIVND (reference sequence). This CDR3 has 15 amino acids. V was clipped by 1 base and J by 4 bases, with 13 bases between them. The study ran its PCR with 60 Vbeta and 13 Jbeta primers. Profiling relied on immunoSEQ multiplex PCR, and the TCRdb table lists in-frame clones only, not all of them. The data contain more than 150,000 clones, more than 60% of them singletons. The source is a man aged 18 to 29 in good health and CMV-seronegative. Specimen: PBMCs. The chain is built from TRBV19 and TRBJ1-2; no definite D call. CDR3 region: CASSIGVGDGYGYTF. For the CDR3, the DNA is TGTGCCAGTAGTATAGGCGTAGGAGACGGCTATGGCTACACCTTC.